This TCR beta chain was documented in a study of control samples from healthy donors and cancer patients. Sequenced by immunoSEQ multiplex PCR; TCRdb stores in-frame clones only, minus some. Of fewer than 85,000 clones in the sample, approximately 94% were seen once. V lost 2 bases and J lost 7, with 14 bases in between. This CDR3 comprises 15 residues. In germline, CDR1 is SGHVS, CDR2 FQNEAQ. The sequencing sample was made of blood. The gene calls are TRBV7-8 and TRBJ1-4; D unresolved. The clonotype was recovered from a woman under 40 in good health. CDR3 in amino acids: CASSLYTAKTEKLFF. In DNA, the CDR3 is TGTGCCAGCAGCTTATACACAGCAAAGACTGAAAAACTGTTTTTT.